The sequence of this T cell receptor (beta chain) was determined in a study of vaccination and CD4 T cells after COVID-19 (dated by TCRdb to between 2021 and 2024). Background on the whole study: Six males and four females were included in the convalescent cohort, with two Hispanic individuals, seven Caucasians, two Asians and one multiracial person represented. Participants got two doses of the Pfizer-BioNTech BNT162b2 vaccine (n=8) or two doses of the Moderna mRNA-1273 vaccine (n=2). Post-COVID blood samples from convalescent patients were collected a median of around 100 days after diagnosis, with a range of roughly 30 to 170 days. Post-vaccine blood samples were obtained a median of about 77 days after the second vaccine dose, with a range of roughly 14 to 241 days. Overlapping spike peptide pools from SARS-CoV-2 and from the common cold coronaviruses HCoV-NL63, HCoV-OC43 and HCoV-229E were used as culture stimuli. Control cultures used a CEFX viral epitope pool as positive control, an HIV-1 Nef peptide pool as negative control, or no peptide. The spike-specific CD4+ TCR repertoire was compared before and after mRNA vaccination in around ten COVID-19 convalescent patients and a few infection-naive healthy vaccine recipients. An earlier paper using these donors assessed, at the TCR clonotype level, memory CD4+ T cell crossreactivity between SARS-CoV-2 and common cold coronavirus spike proteins. Study-wide findings and limitations: Of the vaccine-specific clones found in convalescent patients, nearly all (304 of 307) were mono-reactive for SARS-CoV-2 spike instead of being cross-reactive with common cold coronaviruses. Although the median number of SARS-CoV-2-reactive clonotypes went up from fewer than 25 after infection to 38 after vaccination, the increase was not significant. Relatively few convalescent patients were included in the study, and early timepoints after natural infection were not analyzed. In convalescent patients, a median around 89% of post-vaccine SARS-CoV-2-reactive clones were detected only after vaccination, suggesting vaccine-specific priming.

The treatment or condition label for this specimen denotes: approximately nine-day PBMC culture with coronavirus spike peptide pools or control peptides (ViraFEST assay). CD4+ T cells from unexposed donors were collected before the COVID-19 pandemic (2011-2018). The ViraFEST assay was used in the study, in which antigen-specific T cells were expanded with peptide pools and expanded clonotypes were subsequently identified by TCR sequencing. More than 1.5 million PBMCs per well were cultured in IMDM with 5% human AB serum and roughly 9.3 IU/ml IL-2, plus 10 ug/ml peptide pools. On days 3 and 7, half of the culture medium was replaced with fresh IL-2-containing medium. CD4+ T cells were isolated after about 10 days of culture through negative selection using the EasySep CD4+ T cell isolation kit. Unexposed donor CD4+ T cells were tested for reactivity to SARS-CoV-2 S and N and four common cold coronavirus spike pools, as cell number allowed. Ficoll-Paque Plus gradient centrifugation was used to isolate PBMCs from whole blood, and the isolated PBMCs were then either used fresh or cryopreserved at -140C. In general, triplicate wells were set up for every culture condition. Leukapheresis product for the unexposed donors was bought commercially.

This clonotype was detected only once. The specificity of this receptor is unknown. The sample holds no much larger clone one base away, and base qualities are not on file. Evidence from a single read is weak. The method behind the library was PCR. At the Johns Hopkins FTIC core, DNA from the cultured CD4+ T cells underwent TCR sequencing with the Oncomine TCR Beta short-read assay. Genomic DNA was extracted from the cultured CD4+ T cells with the QIAamp micro DNA kit. Oncomine TCR Beta libraries made from cultured CD4+ T cells were pooled using unique dual indexes and sequenced on an Illumina iSeq 100. In the paper's pipeline: Non-productive sequences were removed, and CDR3s not starting with C, not ending with F or W, or shorter than 7 amino acids were discarded. The MANAFEST web application was used to identify antigen-specific clonotypes by comparing peptide-stimulated wells against reference wells and other culture wells. Positive clones required FDR below 0.05, an odds ratio above 5, and productive frequency above 0.1% in at least two of three replicate wells. A clonotype counted as cross-reactive if it showed significant expansion both in the SARS-CoV-2 spike wells and in at least one common cold coronavirus spike condition. Similarity between CDR3 sequences was evaluated in R version 3.6.1 using Levenshtein distances (stringdist) and unrooted phylogenetic trees (ape). In-frame beta chains were kept once TCRdb had trimmed the public reads at Q25 with fastp and called clones with MiXCR. Identical CDR3 protein sequences are pooled into one entry, listed with their most common genes and DNA. It is TCRdb's table, rather than the study itself, that gives the V and J calls and clone size. The sample includes about 2,500 distinct CDR3 sequences, with 39% observed a single time. Roughly 60% of the sample is in the top ten clones.

Counted from cysteine to phenylalanine, this CDR3 has 14 amino acids. Of the read, only the CDR3 DNA is kept; its 42 bases are in frame from base 1. V is trimmed back by 4 bases and J by 4 bases, and the junction contains 4 bases that no gene match accounts for. The germline V gene yields SGHRS for CDR1 and YFSETQ for CDR2. The source is a human donor in good health. Input material: CD4+ T cells from blood, cultured in vitro. In this chain, TRBV5-1 is recombined with TRBJ1-1, with 10 bases in between that match TRBD1. The CDR3 loop reads CASSGTGDATEAFF. The nucleotides read TGCGCCAGCAGCGGGACAGGGGACGCCACTGAAGCTTTCTTT.